One sample yielded the 29 T cell receptor beta chains listed below, sequenced in a study of cytomegalovirus exposure and HLA in healthy donors. Researchers ran the PCR with 60 Vbeta and 13 Jbeta primers. Clones were read by immunoSEQ multiplex PCR, and TCRdb kept only the in-frame ones, dropping some. The table includes around 150,000 clones, around 80% detected once. Sequenced material: PBMCs. These receptors were obtained from a man in his forties in good health and CMV-seronegative.

The V and J genes are TRBV10-3 and TRBJ2-1; D perhaps matches TRBD2 (6 bases). Trimming removed 0 bases at V and 3 bases at J, with 9 bases between. Germline V gene data show CDR1 as ENHRY and CDR2 as SYGVKD. The CDR3 is 15 amino acids. CDR3 bases: TGTGCCATCAGTGAGTCAGGCGGGAACTACAATGAGCAGTTCTTC. Its protein product is CAISESGGNYNEQFF.

This chain links TRBV7-2 with TRBJ1-3; D is undetermined. The V gene's germline CDR1 is SGHTA and CDR2 FQGNSA. The CDR3 contains 14 residues. V dropped 5 bases and J dropped 2 bases, with 10 bases sitting between them. CDR3 loop: CASSPTRPGNTIYF. The CDR3 DNA reads as TGTGCCAGCAGCCCAACGAGGCCTGGAAACACCATATATTTT.

CDR3 in amino acids: CASSSNRGLNTIYF. In DNA, the CDR3 is TGTGCCAGCAGCAGTAACAGGGGGCTGAACACCATATATTTT. The chain employs TRBV5-4 and TRBJ1-3, with TRBD1 matching 9 bases. There are 14 residues in the CDR3. The trim removed 4 bases at V and 7 bases at J, leaving 6 bases unmatched. The germline V gene has CDR1 SGHNT and CDR2 YYREEE (reference sequence).

This clone appeared a few times. The rearrangement joins TRBV5-1 to TRBJ2-5; TRBD2 matches 9 bases. V shed 5 bases, J shed 4 bases, and the junction held 9 bases outside the gene matches. The CDR3 sequence is 15 residues long. Germline-derived CDR1 and CDR2 are SGHRS and YFSETQ. CDR3 amino acids: CASSRASGDGETQYF. CDR3 nucleotides: TGCGCCAGCAGTAGGGCTAGCGGGGATGGAGAGACCCAGTACTTC.

The V call is TRBV4-3, the J call TRBJ2-3; D remains unclear. This CDR3 has 13 amino acids. V was clipped by 0 bases and J by 2 bases, with 3 bases between them. From germline, CDR1 is LGHNA and CDR2 YSLEER. DNA for the CDR3: TGCGCCAGCAGCCAAGACCACACAGATACGCAGTATTTT. Translation: CASSQDHTDTQYF.

A single count supports this clone. The chain recombines TRBV5-6 with TRBJ2-5; 9 bases are a match to TRBD2. The end of the DNA fits TRBJ2-7 better, so the J call may be wrong. This CDR3 has 19 residues. CDR1 and CDR2 from the germline V gene are SGHDT and YYEEEE. CDR3 in amino acids: CASSWYGGSGSSRSYEQYF. CDR3 coding DNA: TGTGCCAGCAGCTGGTATGGGGGTAGCGGGAGTTCGCGATCCTACGAGCAGTACTTC.

The chain couples TRBV6-5 to TRBJ2-3; D is uncertain. CDR1 MNHEY and CDR2 SVGAGI come from the germline V gene. The V end lost 2 bases, the J end lost 1 base, and 7 bases lay between the germline ends. The CDR3 is 14 residues long. CDR3 DNA: TGTGCCAGCAGTTACGGGCTGGGCACAGATACGCAGTATTTT. Protein sequence: CASSYGLGTDTQYF.

The chain employs TRBV7-6 and TRBJ2-3; 11 nucleotides agree with TRBD1. CDR3 length equals 16 residues. V was clipped by 0 bases and J by 3 bases; unmatched bases: 2. CDR1 and CDR2 from the germline V gene are SGHVS and FNYEAQ. CDR3 bases: TGTGCCAGCAGCTTAGCCGGGGACAGGGGGACAGATACGCAGTATTTT. Protein sequence: CASSLAGDRGTDTQYF.

The CDR3 spells CASSEYGELFF. In DNA form, the CDR3 reads TGTGCCAGCAGTGAGTACGGGGAGCTGTTTTTT. This chain links TRBV2 with TRBJ2-2; no reliable D call. The V and J ends lost 3 bases and 7 bases respectively, with 3 bases between them. CDR1 and CDR2 from the germline V gene are SNHLY and FYNNEI. The length of the CDR3 is 11 residues.

This chain joins TRBV2 and TRBJ2-5; 7 bases agree with TRBD1. Germline CDR1 SNHLY, CDR2 FYNNEI. V lost 6 bases and J lost 1; bases outside the gene matches: 2. The CDR3 runs 13 residues. This CDR3 is CASSGDSQETQYF. CDR3 in DNA: TGTGCCAGCAGCGGGGACAGCCAAGAGACCCAGTACTTC.

This clone has just a few counts. The chain carries TRBV7-2 and TRBJ2-6; a weak D match, TRBD1 (6 bases). V was cut by 1 base and J by 10 bases, with 8 bases left in between. The CDR3 is 13 residues long. Germline CDR1 and CDR2: SGHTA and FQGNSA. CDR3 residues: CASSLVQGNVLTF. The CDR3 DNA follows: TGTGCCAGCAGCTTAGTACAGGGAAACGTCCTGACTTTC.

The chain is built from TRBV28 and TRBJ2-1; the match to TRBD2 covers 8 bases. The CDR3 extends over 16 amino acids. CDR1 MDHEN and CDR2 SYDVKM come from the germline V gene. After removal of 2 bases from V and 9 bases from J, the junction contained 12 bases not matched to a gene. The CDR3, as DNA: TGTGCCAGCAGTTTACGTCGGGAGGGACCGGGCGGTGAGCAGTTCTTC. The encoded protein is CASSLRREGPGGEQFF.

This chain connects TRBV19 to TRBJ1-1; 7 bases match TRBD1. The CDR3 loop spans 13 amino acids. V shed 9 bases and J 0 bases; nucleotides not matched to a gene: 4. CDR1 LNHDA and CDR2 SQIVND come from the germline V gene (reference sequence). The CDR3 region is CASGDSLNTEAFF. In nucleotides, the CDR3 is TGTGCCAGCGGGGACAGCCTGAACACTGAAGCTTTCTTT.

The chain recombines TRBV28 with TRBJ1-5; D remains ambiguous. CDR3 length: 11 amino acids. Germline lookup yields CDR1 MDHEN and CDR2 SYDVKM. With 5 bases removed from V and 6 bases from J, the gap between germline ends came to 5 bases. This CDR3 reads CASSLGQPQHF. The CDR3 region has the DNA TGTGCCAGCAGTCTCGGTCAGCCCCAGCATTTT.

The chain links TRBV6-1 to TRBJ2-7; no firm D call. The CDR3 length is 11 residues. Trimming shortened V by 6 bases and J by 6 bases, and 9 bases separated the two germline ends. Germline lookup yields CDR1 MNHNS and CDR2 SASEGT. This CDR3 reads CASRMESEQYF. The CDR3 DNA sequence: TGTGCCAGCAGGATGGAGAGCGAGCAGTACTTC.

This clone has more than one count but fewer than ten. The chain recombines TRBV20-1 with TRBJ1-5, with D unresolved. V lost 1 base and J 6 bases, leaving 4 bases between the germline ends. The CDR3 totals 11 residues. The germline gives CDR1 DFQATT, CDR2 SNEGSKA (reference sequence). The CDR3 loop reads CSARAGQPQHF. CDR3 DNA sequence: TGCAGTGCTAGAGCCGGTCAGCCCCAGCATTTT.

V usage is TRBV27 and J usage is TRBJ2-2; unclear D gene. CDR3 length: 11 residues. V was shortened by 9 bases and J by 1 base, with 3 bases between the two germline ends. CDR1 is MNHEY and CDR2 is SMNVEV in the germline V gene (reference sequence). The CDR3 bases are TGTGCCAGTAAGAACACCGGGGAGCTGTTTTTT. It specifies CASKNTGELFF.

V gene TRBV11-2 combines with J gene TRBJ2-7; 7 bases match TRBD2. The CDR3 consists of 16 residues. Trimming took 1 base from V and 6 from J; bases not matched to a gene: 12. Germline V gene data show CDR1 as SGHAT and CDR2 as FQNNGV. This CDR3 reads CASSLVGVGGPGEQYF. The CDR3 DNA reads as TGTGCCAGCAGCTTAGTGGGGGTGGGAGGGCCCGGCGAGCAGTACTTC.

V and J are TRBV19 and TRBJ1-6; 7 nucleotides match TRBD1. CDR3 length: 13 amino acids. Germline V gene lookup returns CDR1 LNHDA and CDR2 SQIVND (reference sequence). V lost 6 bases to trimming and J lost 7 bases; unmatched junction nucleotides: 3. CDR3 in DNA: TGTGCCAGTAGGACGGGACAGAATTCACCCCTCCACTTT. Translation gives CASRTGQNSPLHF.

As DNA, the CDR3 is TGTGCCAGCAGTGATAGGGAGACAGGGGTGGAGACCCAGTACTTC. It encodes CASSDRETGVETQYF. The chain links TRBV2 to TRBJ2-5, with TRBD1 matching over 8 bases. Germline CDR1 is SNHLY and CDR2 is FYNNEI. J gave up 5 bases and V 3 bases, and 8 bases lay outside the gene matches. The CDR3 spans 15 residues.

The chain recombines TRBV7-9 with TRBJ2-7, with 8 bases fitting TRBD2. From germline, CDR1 is SEHNR and CDR2 FQNEAQ (reference sequence). V shed 1 base, J shed 0 bases, and the junction held 5 bases outside the gene matches. The CDR3 loop spans 16 amino acids. The CDR3 loop is CASSLGRGRSSYEQYF. The CDR3 DNA sequence: TGTGCCAGCAGCTTAGGTCGCGGGAGGAGCTCCTACGAGCAGTACTTC.

This chain connects TRBV19 to TRBJ1-3; D ambiguous. CDR1 is LNHDA and CDR2 is SQIVND in the germline V gene (reference sequence). CDR3 length: 15 residues. V was shortened by 4 bases and J by 0 bases, with 10 bases between the two germline ends. The CDR3 bases are TGTGCCAGTAGTAAACTGGGCTCCTCTGGAAACACCATATATTTT. This codes for CASSKLGSSGNTIYF.

This clone showed up just once. This chain joins TRBV11-2 and TRBJ2-1, with 8 positions matching TRBD2. Germline CDR1 and CDR2: SGHAT and FQNNGV. Trimming cost V 5 bases and J 8 bases; bases outside gene matches: 11. CDR3 length: 15 amino acids. The CDR3 protein is CASSQLADPWDEQFF. For the CDR3, the DNA is TGTGCCAGCAGCCAACTAGCGGACCCCTGGGATGAGCAGTTCTTC. The whole variable domain, remainder taken from reference TRBV11-2 and TRBJ2-1, is EAGVAQSPRYKIIEKRQSVAFWCNPISGHATLYWYQQILGQGPKLLIQFQNNGVVDDSQLPKDRFSAERLKGVDSTLKIQPAKLEDSAVYLCASSQLADPWDEQFFGPGTRLTVL.

The chain couples TRBV18 to TRBJ2-4, with D perhaps TRBD2 (5 bases). The V gene's germline CDR1 is KGHSH and CDR2 LQKENI. The V end was cut by 2 bases, the J end by 5 bases, with 25 bases between. This CDR3 comprises 19 residues. The CDR3 sequence: CASSPDRSGVGNGENIQYF. For the CDR3, the DNA is TGTGCCAGCTCACCAGATCGTAGTGGAGTGGGAAACGGGGAAAACATTCAGTACTTC.

This clone was counted a single time. The chain joins TRBV2 to TRBJ2-5; 10 bases align to TRBD1. The CDR3 totals 19 residues. V gave up 3 bases and J gave up 5 bases; unmatched junction bases: 18. Germline V gene data show CDR1 as SNHLY and CDR2 as FYNNEI. The CDR3 here is CASSDLSATDRGRWETQYF. In DNA, the CDR3 is TGTGCCAGCAGTGATTTGAGTGCCACAGACAGGGGGCGCTGGGAGACCCAGTACTTC.

J is TRBJ1-1 and V is TRBV27; the D is unclear. Germline V gives CDR1 MNHEY, CDR2 SMNVEV (reference sequence). The CDR3 length is 12 residues. Trimming pared 2 bases from V and 4 bases from J, leaving 5 bases between. CDR3 sequence reads: CASSLPGTEAFF. In nucleotides, the CDR3 is TGTGCCAGCAGTTTACCCGGCACTGAAGCTTTCTTT.

The rearrangement joins TRBV7-8 to TRBJ2-3, with TRBD2 matching 7 bases. CDR3 size: 12 residues. The V gene end was trimmed by 5 bases and the J gene end by 9 bases; junction bases not matched to a gene: 5. The V gene's germline CDR1 is SGHVS and CDR2 FQNEAQ. The CDR3 reads CASSPQGGTQYF. CDR3 bases: TGTGCCAGCAGCCCCCAGGGAGGGACGCAGTATTTT.

The rearrangement uses TRBV6-5 and TRBJ2-2, with D hard to call. CDR3 size: 13 residues. Per the germline V gene, CDR1 is MNHEY and CDR2 is SVGAGI. V lost 10 bases and J 6 bases, leaving 15 bases between the germline ends. This CDR3 reads CATGFEISGELFF. CDR3 DNA: TGTGCCACAGGTTTCGAAATTTCCGGGGAGCTGTTTTTT.

This chain links TRBV5-1 with TRBJ2-5; 7 bases map to TRBD1. The CDR3 loop spans 15 amino acids. Germline CDR1 SGHRS, CDR2 YFSETQ. After removal of 4 bases from V and 5 bases from J, the junction contained 11 bases not matched to a gene. CDR3 sequence reads: CASSETGISRETQYF. DNA of the CDR3: TGCGCCAGCAGCGAGACAGGGATTTCCAGGGAGACCCAGTACTTC.